Presented here are 29 T cell receptor beta chains from one specimen sequenced in a study of cytomegalovirus exposure and HLA in healthy donors (dated by TCRdb to the late 2010s). The library relied on the immunoSEQ multiplex PCR assay. TCRdb holds this immuneACCESS table with in-frame rearrangements only. Some clones are missing; in checked studies, unresolved V genes explain under half, and the rest has no known cause. The sample yields 150,000 to 200,000 clones; around 96% were counted once. About 0.94% of the sample comes from the top ten. The source material was PBMCs. These receptors were collected from a woman aged 18-29 years in good health and CMV-seronegative.

The chain uses TRBV5-1 and TRBJ2-7, with 11 nucleotides matching TRBD2. V shed 3 bases, J shed 9 bases, and the junction held 29 bases outside the gene matches. In germline, CDR1 is SGHRS, CDR2 YFSETQ. The CDR3 extends over 21 amino acids. In DNA, the CDR3 is TGCGCCAGCAGCTCCGGGCGAGGGCTAGCGGGGGGCCGAGGTGGGGGAGAAGGGCAGTACTTC. This codes for CASSSGRGLAGGRGGGEGQYF.

The genes are TRBV6-5 and TRBJ1-1; maybe TRBD1 (5 bases). Germline CDR1 MNHEY, CDR2 SVGAGI. The CDR3 is made up of 15 amino acids. V was trimmed by 5 bases and J by 0 bases, leaving 13 bases between them. This CDR3 is CASSGPGMMNTEAFF. CDR3 in DNA: TGTGCCAGCAGTGGACCAGGGATGATGAACACTGAAGCTTTCTTT.

The chain carries TRBV14 and TRBJ2-7; 8 bases fit TRBD2. After removal of 1 base from V and 2 bases from J, the junction contained 4 bases not matched to a gene. Germline-derived CDR1 and CDR2 are SGHDN and FVKESK. The CDR3 covers 15 residues. CDR3 loop: CASSQVPGGPYEQYF. CDR3 in DNA: TGTGCCAGCAGCCAAGTACCGGGAGGGCCCTACGAGCAGTACTTC.

J is TRBJ1-2 and V is TRBV28; 7 bases are a match to TRBD1. Germline V gene lookup returns CDR1 MDHEN and CDR2 SYDVKM. The length of the CDR3 is 13 residues. V dropped 5 bases and J dropped 8; count of bases not matched to a gene: 8. This chain's CDR3 is CASSINRGLGYTF. The DNA of the CDR3 is TGTGCCAGCAGTATAAACAGGGGATTAGGCTACACCTTC.

The chain is built from TRBV29-1 and TRBJ1-2, with D possibly TRBD1 on 6 matching bases. The CDR3 is 17 amino acids. The germline CDR1 and CDR2 sequences are SQVTM and ANQGSEA. Trimming pared 1 base from V and 2 bases from J, leaving 20 bases between. CDR3 in DNA: TGCAGCGTTGAAGGTTCTCAGGGGTTTCGAGGGAACTATGGCTACACCTTC. Protein: CSVEGSQGFRGNYGYTF.

The V and J genes are TRBV7-9 and TRBJ2-1; D is perhaps TRBD2 (6 bases). The V gene lost 11 bases and the J gene lost 0 bases, with 14 bases spanning the gap. This CDR3 region has 14 residues. Germline assignment: CDR1 SEHNR and CDR2 FQNEAQ (reference sequence). The CDR3 here is CAGRTPSSYNEQFF. CDR3 bases: TGTGCCGGGAGGACTCCCAGCTCCTACAATGAGCAGTTCTTC.

This sequence joins TRBV11-2 and TRBJ2-1, with D possibly TRBD1 on 6 matching bases. The V gene's germline CDR1 is SGHAT and CDR2 FQNNGV. The CDR3 is 11 residues long. Trimming removed 5 bases at V and 10 bases at J, with 9 bases between. The CDR3 loop is CASSIGQEQFF. CDR3 coding DNA: TGTGCCAGCAGCATAGGACAGGAGCAGTTCTTC.

In this sample, this clone turned up a few times. J is TRBJ1-6 and V is TRBV10-3; 7 bases match TRBD1. Germline CDR1 ENHRY, CDR2 SYGVKD. J lost 7 bases, V lost 2 bases, and 2 bases had no gene match. The CDR3 runs 14 residues. In DNA form, the CDR3 reads TGTGCCATCAGTGAGAGACAGGGAAATTCACCCCTCCACTTT. It encodes CAISERQGNSPLHF.

This clone turned up a few times. V usage is TRBV6-1 and J usage is TRBJ2-7; possible D gene TRBD2, 5 bases. V was pared by 4 bases and J by 0 bases, with 10 bases between. The CDR3 loop spans 14 amino acids. Germline CDR1 reads MNHNS; CDR2 reads SASEGT. CDR3 coding DNA: TGTGCCAGCAGTGCGGGAATCGGCTCCTACGAGCAGTACTTC. Protein product: CASSAGIGSYEQYF.

This chain connects TRBV9 to TRBJ1-2; D unresolved. This CDR3 is 14 amino acids long. Germline V CDR1 and CDR2: SGDLS, YYNGEE. Trimming pared 0 bases from V and 5 bases from J, leaving 11 bases between. The CDR3 sequence is CASSVADKKYGYTF. CDR3 nucleotide sequence: TGTGCCAGCAGCGTAGCCGACAAAAAGTATGGCTACACCTTC.

The V gene is TRBV6-5, the J gene TRBJ1-4; D is possibly TRBD1 (5 bases). V lost 0 bases, J lost 6 bases, and 11 bases lay in between. CDR1 is MNHEY, CDR2 SVGAGI, per germline. The CDR3 covers 15 residues. CDR3 in DNA: TGTGCCAGCAGTTACTCGGGCCCAGGGTATGAAAAACTGTTTTTT. Its protein product is CASSYSGPGYEKLFF.

V usage is TRBV9 and J usage is TRBJ2-2; 10 bases line up with TRBD2. Germline assignment: CDR1 SGDLS and CDR2 YYNGEE. The CDR3 is 18 residues long. Trimming cost V 0 bases and J 1 base; bases outside gene matches: 6. CDR3 residues: CASSVVGLAGGNTGELFF. The CDR3 DNA sequence: TGTGCCAGCAGCGTAGTTGGCTTAGCGGGGGGGAACACCGGGGAGCTGTTTTTT.

The chain couples TRBV10-3 to TRBJ2-5; 7 positions agree with TRBD1. V trimming: 2 bases; J trimming: 0 bases; junction bases outside the gene matches: 3. From germline, CDR1 is ENHRY and CDR2 SYGVKD. The CDR3 has 15 residues. CDR3 bases: TGTGCCATCAGTGAGGACAGGGAGTACCAAGAGACCCAGTACTTC. It specifies CAISEDREYQETQYF.

The chain recombines TRBV6-1 with TRBJ2-5, with TRBD2 identical over 7 bases. CDR3 length: 14 amino acids. Germline CDR1 is MNHNS and CDR2 is SASEGT. V trimming: 7 bases; J trimming: 3 bases; junction bases outside the gene matches: 8. The CDR3 nucleotides are TGTGCCAGCACCCAGGGACTATCAAAAGAGACCCAGTACTTC. This gives the protein CASTQGLSKETQYF.

The chain joins TRBV27 to TRBJ2-1, with D perhaps TRBD1 (5 bases). In germline, CDR1 is MNHEY, CDR2 SMNVEV (reference sequence). The CDR3 is 15 residues long. The V and J ends lost 1 base and 4 bases respectively, with 11 bases between them. The CDR3 bases are TGTGCCAGCAGTTTATTAGGGGTGGGATACAATGAGCAGTTCTTC. Its protein is CASSLLGVGYNEQFF.

This clone was detected once. The chain links TRBV5-4 to TRBJ1-1, with 8 bases that match TRBD1. The CDR3 loop spans 15 amino acids. J was trimmed by 6 bases and V by 4 bases; bases with no gene match: 11. Germline lookup yields CDR1 SGHNT and CDR2 YYREEE (reference sequence). The CDR3 DNA sequence: TGTGCCAGCAGCCGACAGGGGCTAGGGAGCGCTGAAGCTTTCTTT. The encoded protein is CASSRQGLGSAEAFF.

V usage is TRBV29-1 and J usage is TRBJ1-2; TRBD1 aligns across 7 bases. CDR1 is SQVTM and CDR2 is ANQGSEA in the germline V gene. The ends lost 7 bases at V and 7 bases at J; junction bases unmatched: 9. The length of the CDR3 is 12 residues. The CDR3 nucleotides are TGCAGCGGGAACAGGGGATCAGGTGGCTACACCTTC. This translates into CSGNRGSGGYTF.

This chain joins TRBV20-1 and TRBJ1-2; D remains ambiguous. The CDR3 spans 10 residues. Germline V gene sequence: CDR1 DFQATT, CDR2 SNEGSKA (reference sequence). The V and J ends lost 5 bases and 8 bases respectively, with 9 bases between them. CDR3 coding DNA: TGCAGTGCTGAGGGCGGAGGCTACACCTTC. Its translation is CSAEGGGYTF.

The chain joins TRBV7-3 to TRBJ2-1, with TRBD2 identical over 10 bases. V shed 0 bases and J 3 bases; nucleotides not matched to a gene: 2. The CDR3 totals 16 residues. The germline CDR1 and CDR2 sequences are SGHTA and FQGTGA. The CDR3 DNA is TGTGCCAGCAGCTTAACTAGCGGGGGGTACTACAATGAGCAGTTCTTC. It specifies CASSLTSGGYYNEQFF. Full variable domain (remainder filled in from reference TRBV7-3 and TRBJ2-1): GAGVSQTPSNKVTEKGKYVELRCDPISGHTALYWYRQSLGQGPEFLIYFQGTGAADDSGLPNDRFFAVRPEGSVSTLKIQRTERGDSAVYLCASSLTSGGYYNEQFFGPGTRLTVL.

The chain joins TRBV7-9 to TRBJ2-3; TRBD2 matches 8 bases. CDR3 length equals 17 residues. Germline trimming cut 1 base from V and 2 bases from J; bases unmatched to any gene: 8. The germline V gene has CDR1 SEHNR and CDR2 FQNEAQ (reference sequence). The CDR3 protein is CASSLGPLAGFTDTQYF. In DNA form, the CDR3 reads TGTGCCAGCAGCTTAGGCCCCTTAGCGGGGTTCACAGATACGCAGTATTTT. Full variable domain (remainder filled in from reference TRBV7-9 and TRBJ2-3): DTGVSQNPRHKITKRGQNVTFRCDPISEHNRLYWYRQTLGQGPEFLTYFQNEAQLEKSRLLSDRFSAERPKGSFSTLEIQRTEQGDSAMYLCASSLGPLAGFTDTQYFGPGTRLTVL.

The chain combines TRBV9 with TRBJ2-1; maybe TRBD2 (6 bases). V was clipped by 3 bases and J by 6 bases, with 13 bases between them. This CDR3 comprises 14 residues. Germline-derived CDR1 and CDR2 are SGDLS and YYNGEE. The CDR3 protein is CASSAMTSFNEQFF. CDR3 in DNA: TGTGCCAGCAGCGCCATGACTAGTTTCAATGAGCAGTTCTTC.

This chain links TRBV6-5 with TRBJ1-1, with D maybe TRBD1 (6 bases). The CDR3 runs to 14 residues. V was pared by 7 bases and J by 7 bases, with 19 bases between. CDR1 is MNHEY and CDR2 is SVGAGI in the germline V gene. The CDR3 DNA sequence: TGTGCCAGCACCCCCGGGCAGGGGTACCATGAAGCTTTCTTT. Its translation: CASTPGQGYHEAFF.

This chain connects TRBV6-5 to TRBJ2-5, with D maybe TRBD2 (6 bases). V was clipped by 7 bases and J by 4 bases, with 16 bases between them. Germline V lookup: CDR1 MNHEY, CDR2 SVGAGI. This CDR3 is built from 14 residues. In nucleotides, the CDR3 is TGTGCCAGCACCAGAGGGACTTCCCGAGAGACCCAGTACTTC. Protein: CASTRGTSRETQYF.

The CDR3 is CASSSSGARDTQYF. The CDR3 DNA follows: TGTGCCAGCAGTTCTAGCGGGGCTCGGGATACGCAGTATTTT. The chain is built from TRBV6-5 and TRBJ2-3, with 9 positions matching TRBD2. CDR3 length equals 14 residues. With 4 bases clipped from V and 6 bases from J, the junction kept 5 bases outside the gene matches. CDR1 is MNHEY, CDR2 SVGAGI, per germline.

The rearrangement uses TRBV4-3 and TRBJ2-5, with D perhaps matching TRBD1 (5 bases). The CDR3 sequence is 14 residues long. Germline lookup yields CDR1 LGHNA and CDR2 YSLEER. Between the trimmed V and J ends, which lost 1 base and 7 bases, there was a span of 13 bases. The CDR3 DNA reads TGCGCCAGCAGCCAAGGGGGCAGTTGGGGGACCCAGTACTTC. Translating it yields CASSQGGSWGTQYF.

The genes are TRBV6-6 and TRBJ1-4; D unresolved. Per germline, CDR1 MNHNY and CDR2 SVGAGI (reference sequence). The CDR3 has 14 amino acids. Trimming took 7 bases from V and 8 from J, leaving 17 bases between them. The DNA for the CDR3 is TGTGCCAGCAAGCCGGGTGCTTGGGAGGAAAAACTGTTTTTT. Translation: CASKPGAWEEKLFF.

This sequence joins TRBV2 and TRBJ2-3; TRBD1 aligns across 7 bases. Looked up from germline, CDR1 is SNHLY and CDR2 is FYNNEI. J was trimmed by 5 bases and V by 0 bases; bases with no gene match: 5. The CDR3 runs 15 residues. The CDR3 is CASSEAQGVGDTQYF. The CDR3 DNA is TGTGCCAGCAGTGAAGCTCAGGGGGTCGGAGATACGCAGTATTTT.

V usage is TRBV11-2 and J usage is TRBJ1-4; TRBD1 matches 9 bases. This CDR3 comprises 15 residues. Germline V gene data show CDR1 as SGHAT and CDR2 as FQNNGV. The V segment lost 5 bases and the J segment 2 bases; nucleotides outside the gene matches: 3. CDR3 nucleotides: TGTGCCAGCAGCAGCGGACAGGGGACTAATGAAAAACTGTTTTTT. This gives the protein CASSSGQGTNEKLFF.

V and J are TRBV29-1 and TRBJ1-1; D is uncertain. Trimming pared 2 bases from V and 10 bases from J, leaving 17 bases between. This CDR3 comprises 13 residues. Germline CDR1 and CDR2: SQVTM and ANQGSEA. The CDR3, as DNA: TGCAGCGTTGAATACGGACTCCTCGTTGGAGCTTTCTTT. This translates into CSVEYGLLVGAFF.